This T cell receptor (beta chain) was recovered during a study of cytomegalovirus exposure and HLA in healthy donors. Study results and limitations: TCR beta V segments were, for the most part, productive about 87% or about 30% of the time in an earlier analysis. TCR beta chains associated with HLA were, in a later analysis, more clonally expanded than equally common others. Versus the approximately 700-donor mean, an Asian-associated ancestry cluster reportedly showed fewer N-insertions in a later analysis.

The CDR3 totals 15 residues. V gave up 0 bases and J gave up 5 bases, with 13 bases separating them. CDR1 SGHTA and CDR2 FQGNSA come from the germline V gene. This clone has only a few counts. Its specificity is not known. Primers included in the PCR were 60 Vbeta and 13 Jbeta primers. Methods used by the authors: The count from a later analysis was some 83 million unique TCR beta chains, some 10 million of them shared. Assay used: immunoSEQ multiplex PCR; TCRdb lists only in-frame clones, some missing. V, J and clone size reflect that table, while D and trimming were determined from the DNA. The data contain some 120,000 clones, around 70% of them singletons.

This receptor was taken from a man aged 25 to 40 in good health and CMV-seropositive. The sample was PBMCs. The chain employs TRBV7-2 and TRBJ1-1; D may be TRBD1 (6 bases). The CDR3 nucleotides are TGTGCCAGCAGCTTAGCGCCTCAGGGGTTTACTGAAGCTTTCTTT. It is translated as CASSLAPQGFTEAFF.